This T cell receptor (beta chain) was observed in a study of T cells after yellow fever vaccination. Looking at the study overall: Preparation of fractions with low cell numbers was performed using SMART-Seq v4 Ultra Low Input.

TCR cDNA, made by 5'RACE template switching, carried an added universal primer site and UMIs. MiXCR was run by TCRdb on the 5' RACE reads, yielding one entry per CDR3 protein. There are about 360,000 distinct CDR3 sequences in the sample; 6.2% occur only once, and 15% lies in the top ten. This clonotype was seen many times. The germline CDR1 and CDR2 sequences are SGHRS and YFSETQ. This CDR3 has 16 residues. J was trimmed by 5 bases and V by 2 bases; bases with no gene match: 11. The receptor comes from a man in his thirties or forties who received the YFV17D yellow fever vaccine. The material sequenced was PBMCs, taken 5 days after the yellow fever booster vaccination. V gene TRBV5-1 combines with J gene TRBJ2-5; 8 positions agree with TRBD1. CDR3 amino acids: CASSFTPGGAGETQYF. The CDR3 region has the DNA TGCGCCAGCAGCTTCACCCCAGGGGGCGCAGGGGAGACCCAGTACTTC.